The 2 T cell receptor beta chains listed next were all sequenced from one sample in a study of shared clonotypes between healthy human individuals. Sequencing was performed with immunoSEQ multiplex PCR; in TCRdb, only in-frame clones are kept and a portion is missing. The data show about 1 million clones, 65% to 75% seen once. Sequencing used memory CD4+ T cells sorted from blood. Noted subset: CD45RA-negative fraction. The origin of the receptors is a man between 18 and 35 years old in good health.

This sequence joins TRBV7-2 and TRBJ2-1, with 9 bases fitting TRBD2. The trim removed 6 bases at V and 13 bases at J, leaving 10 bases unmatched. CDR3 size: 13 residues. The germline V gene encodes CDR1 SGHTA and CDR2 FQGNSA. CDR3 sequence reads: CASRPPSSGDQFF. DNA of the CDR3: TGTGCCAGCAGGCCACCTTCTAGCGGGGATCAGTTCTTC.

The table lists this clone with a few counts. V usage is TRBV7-9 and J usage is TRBJ2-5; tentative D call: TRBD2 (5 bases). Trimming stripped 5 bases from V and 7 bases from J, with 17 bases between. The CDR3 has 14 amino acids. Germline values: CDR1 SEHNR, CDR2 FQNEAQ (reference sequence). For the CDR3, the DNA is TGTGCCAGCAGCCTCCTAGCTAATCTAGCGACCCAGTACTTC. The encoded protein is CASSLLANLATQYF.